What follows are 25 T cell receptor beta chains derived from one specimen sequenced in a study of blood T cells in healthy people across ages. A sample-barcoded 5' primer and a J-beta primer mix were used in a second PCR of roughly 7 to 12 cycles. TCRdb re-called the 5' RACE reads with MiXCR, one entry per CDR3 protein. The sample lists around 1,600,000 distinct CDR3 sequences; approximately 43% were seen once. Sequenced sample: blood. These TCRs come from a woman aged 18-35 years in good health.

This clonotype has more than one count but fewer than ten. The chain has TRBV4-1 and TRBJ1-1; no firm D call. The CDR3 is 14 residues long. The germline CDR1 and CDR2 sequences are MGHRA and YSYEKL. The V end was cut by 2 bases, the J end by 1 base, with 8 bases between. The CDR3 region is CASSQWQRNTEAFF. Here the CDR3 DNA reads TGCGCCAGCAGCCAATGGCAGAGGAACACTGAAGCTTTCTTT.

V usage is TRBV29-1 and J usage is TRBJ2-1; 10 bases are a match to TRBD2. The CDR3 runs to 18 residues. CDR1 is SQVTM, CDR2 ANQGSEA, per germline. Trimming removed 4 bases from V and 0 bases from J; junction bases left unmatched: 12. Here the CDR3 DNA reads TGCAGCGTTGTGGAGCGGGGGGGGATTGGGGCCTCCTACAATGAGCAGTTCTTC. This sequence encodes CSVVERGGIGASYNEQFF.

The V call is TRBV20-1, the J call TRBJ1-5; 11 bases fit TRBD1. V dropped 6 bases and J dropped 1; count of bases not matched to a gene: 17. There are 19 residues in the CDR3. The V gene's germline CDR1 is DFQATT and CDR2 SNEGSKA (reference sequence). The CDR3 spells CSAATHGTGGRQSNQPQHF. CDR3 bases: TGCAGTGCCGCGACCCACGGGACAGGGGGAAGGCAAAGCAATCAGCCCCAGCATTTT.

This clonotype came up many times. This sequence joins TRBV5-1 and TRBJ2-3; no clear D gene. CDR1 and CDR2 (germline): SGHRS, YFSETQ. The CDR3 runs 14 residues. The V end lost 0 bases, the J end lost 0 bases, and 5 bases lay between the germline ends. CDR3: CASSLDPSTDTQYF. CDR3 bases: TGCGCCAGCAGCTTGGACCCTAGCACAGATACGCAGTATTTT.

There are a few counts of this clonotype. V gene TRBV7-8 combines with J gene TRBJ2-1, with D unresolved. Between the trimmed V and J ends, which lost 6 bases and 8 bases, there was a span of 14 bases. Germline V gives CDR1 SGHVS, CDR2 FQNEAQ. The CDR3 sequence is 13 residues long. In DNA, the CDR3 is TGTGCCAGCAGACGAGAGTATAGGGATGAGCAGTTCTTC. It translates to CASRREYRDEQFF.

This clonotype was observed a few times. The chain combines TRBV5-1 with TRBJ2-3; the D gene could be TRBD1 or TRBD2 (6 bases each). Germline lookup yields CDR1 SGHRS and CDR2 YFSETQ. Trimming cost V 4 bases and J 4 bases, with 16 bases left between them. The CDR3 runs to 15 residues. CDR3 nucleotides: TGCGCCAGCAGCCATAACAGGGAGGCCCCAGATACGCAGTATTTT. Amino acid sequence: CASSHNREAPDTQYF.

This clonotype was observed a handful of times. In nucleotides, the CDR3 is TGTGCCAGCACGGACACCGTAGAGACCCAGTACTTC. Translating gives CASTDTVETQYF. This chain joins TRBV11-2 and TRBJ2-5, with a tentative D call TRBD1 (5 bases). Germline V lookup: CDR1 SGHAT, CDR2 FQNNGV. The CDR3 runs to 12 residues. V was pared by 7 bases and J by 4 bases, with 10 bases between.

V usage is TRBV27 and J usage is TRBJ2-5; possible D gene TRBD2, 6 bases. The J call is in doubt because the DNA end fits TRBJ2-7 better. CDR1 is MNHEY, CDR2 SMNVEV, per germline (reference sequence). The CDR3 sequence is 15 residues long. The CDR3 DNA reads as TGTGCCAGCAGTTTATATCCCGGGACTCGAGACGAGCAGTACTTC. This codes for CASSLYPGTRDEQYF.

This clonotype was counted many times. CDR3 nucleotide sequence: TGTGCCAGCACCATGGAAGTCCCGAACACTGAAGCTTTCTTT. It yields the protein CASTMEVPNTEAFF. The rearrangement uses TRBV7-2 and TRBJ1-1; D gene unclear. Per germline, CDR1 SGHTA and CDR2 FQGNSA. The CDR3 covers 14 residues. Trimming removed 7 bases from V and 1 base from J, with 13 bases in between.

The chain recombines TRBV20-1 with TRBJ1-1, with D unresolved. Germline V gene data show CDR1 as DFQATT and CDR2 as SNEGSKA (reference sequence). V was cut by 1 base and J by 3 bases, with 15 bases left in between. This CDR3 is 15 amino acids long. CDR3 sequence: CSARVRRGHDTEAFF. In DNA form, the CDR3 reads TGCAGTGCTAGAGTTCGGCGCGGCCATGACACTGAAGCTTTCTTT.

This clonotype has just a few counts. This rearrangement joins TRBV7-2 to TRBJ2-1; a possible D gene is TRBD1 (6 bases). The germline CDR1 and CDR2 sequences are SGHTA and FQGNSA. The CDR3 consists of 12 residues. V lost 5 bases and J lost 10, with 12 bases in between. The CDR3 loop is CASSRTVGEQFF. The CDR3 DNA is TGTGCCAGCAGCCGGACAGTGGGGGAGCAGTTCTTC. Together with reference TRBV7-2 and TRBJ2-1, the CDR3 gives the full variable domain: GAGVSQSPSNKVTEKGKDVELRCDPISGHTALYWYRQSLGQGLEFLIYFQGNSAPDKSGLPSDRFSAERTGGSVSTLTIQRTQQEDSAVYLCASSRTVGEQFFGPGTRLTVL.

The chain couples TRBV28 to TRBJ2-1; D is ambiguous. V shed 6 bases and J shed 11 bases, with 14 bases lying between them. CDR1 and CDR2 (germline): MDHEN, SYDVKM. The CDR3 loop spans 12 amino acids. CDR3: CASRPLGQKQFF. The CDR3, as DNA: TGTGCCAGCAGGCCTTTGGGCCAGAAGCAGTTCTTC.

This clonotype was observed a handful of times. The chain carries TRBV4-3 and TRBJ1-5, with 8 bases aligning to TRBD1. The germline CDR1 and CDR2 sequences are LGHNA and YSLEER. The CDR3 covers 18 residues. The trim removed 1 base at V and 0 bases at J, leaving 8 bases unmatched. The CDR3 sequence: CASSQGQGPNYSNQPQHF. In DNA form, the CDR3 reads TGCGCCAGCAGCCAAGGACAGGGGCCCAACTATAGCAATCAGCCCCAGCATTTT.

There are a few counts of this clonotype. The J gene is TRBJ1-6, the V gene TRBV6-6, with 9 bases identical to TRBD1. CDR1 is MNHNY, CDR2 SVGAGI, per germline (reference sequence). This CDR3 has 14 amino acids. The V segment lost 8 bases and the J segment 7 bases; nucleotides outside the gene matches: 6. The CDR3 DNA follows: TGTGCCAGCTGTGCGGACAGGGGAAATTCACCCCTCCACTTT. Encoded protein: CASCADRGNSPLHF.

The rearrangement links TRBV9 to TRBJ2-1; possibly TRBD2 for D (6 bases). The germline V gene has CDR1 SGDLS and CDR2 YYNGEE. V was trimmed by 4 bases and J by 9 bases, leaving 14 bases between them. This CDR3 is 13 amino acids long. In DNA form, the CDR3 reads TGTGCCAGCAGCTCGGACTACCGACCTGAGCAGTTCTTC. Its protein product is CASSSDYRPEQFF.

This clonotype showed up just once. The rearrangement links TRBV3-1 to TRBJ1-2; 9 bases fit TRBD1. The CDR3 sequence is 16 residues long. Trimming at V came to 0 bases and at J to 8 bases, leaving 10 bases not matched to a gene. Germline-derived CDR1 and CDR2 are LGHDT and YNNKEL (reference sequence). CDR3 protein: CASSQDGGQGSFGYTF. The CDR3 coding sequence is TGTGCCAGCAGCCAAGATGGGGGACAGGGCTCTTTCGGCTACACCTTC.

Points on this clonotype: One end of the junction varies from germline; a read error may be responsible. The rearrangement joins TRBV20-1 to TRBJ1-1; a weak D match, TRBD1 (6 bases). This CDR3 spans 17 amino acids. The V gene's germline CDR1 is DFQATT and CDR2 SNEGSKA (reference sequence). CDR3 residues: CSARVLRYGQLNTEAFF. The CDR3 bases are TGCAGTGCTAGAGTCCTGCGATATGGACAGCTGAATACTGAAGCTTTCTTT.

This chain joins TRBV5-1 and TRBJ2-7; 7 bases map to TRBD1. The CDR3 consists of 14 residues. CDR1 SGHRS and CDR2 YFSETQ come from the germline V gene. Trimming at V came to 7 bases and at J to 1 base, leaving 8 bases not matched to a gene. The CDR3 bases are TGCGCCAGCGCGACAGGGTCCTTTTCCTACGAGCAGTACTTC. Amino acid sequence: CASATGSFSYEQYF.

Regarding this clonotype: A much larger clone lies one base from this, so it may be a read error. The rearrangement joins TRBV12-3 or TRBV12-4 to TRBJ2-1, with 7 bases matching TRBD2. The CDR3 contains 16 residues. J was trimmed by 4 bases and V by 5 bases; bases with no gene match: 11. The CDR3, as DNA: TGTGCCAGCAGTCTTGTAGGTCTAGCGGAGTACAATGAGCAGTTCTTC. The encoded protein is CASSLVGLAEYNEQFF.

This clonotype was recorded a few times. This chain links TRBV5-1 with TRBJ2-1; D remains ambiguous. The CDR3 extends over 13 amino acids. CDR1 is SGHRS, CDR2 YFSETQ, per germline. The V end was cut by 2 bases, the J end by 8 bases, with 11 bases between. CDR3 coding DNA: TGCGCCAGCAGCTTTCCGCAGTTAGATGAGCAGTTCTTC. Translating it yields CASSFPQLDEQFF.

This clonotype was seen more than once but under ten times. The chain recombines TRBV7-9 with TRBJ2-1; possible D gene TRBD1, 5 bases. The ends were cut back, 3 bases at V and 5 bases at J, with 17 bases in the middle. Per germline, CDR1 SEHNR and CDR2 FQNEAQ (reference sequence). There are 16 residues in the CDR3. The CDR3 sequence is CASSLGHTGFHNEQFF. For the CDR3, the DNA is TGTGCCAGCAGCTTGGGGCATACAGGTTTCCACAATGAGCAGTTCTTC. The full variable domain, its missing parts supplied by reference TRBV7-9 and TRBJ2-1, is DTGVSQNPRHKITKRGQNVTFRCDPISEHNRLYWYRQTLGQGPEFLTYFQNEAQLEKSRLLSDRFSAERPKGSFSTLEIQRTEQGDSAMYLCASSLGHTGFHNEQFFGPGTRLTVL.

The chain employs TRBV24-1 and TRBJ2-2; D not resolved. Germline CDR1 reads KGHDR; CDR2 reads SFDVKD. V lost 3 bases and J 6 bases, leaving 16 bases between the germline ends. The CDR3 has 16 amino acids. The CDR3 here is CATSDSTHLTPGELFF. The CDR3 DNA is TGTGCCACCAGTGATAGTACTCACCTCACCCCCGGGGAGCTGTTTTTT.

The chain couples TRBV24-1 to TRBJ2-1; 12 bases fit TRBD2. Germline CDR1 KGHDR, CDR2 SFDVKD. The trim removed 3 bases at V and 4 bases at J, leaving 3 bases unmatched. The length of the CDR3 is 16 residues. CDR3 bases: TGTGCCACCAGTGATGCTAGCGGGAGGGGTTACAATGAGCAGTTCTTC. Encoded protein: CATSDASGRGYNEQFF.

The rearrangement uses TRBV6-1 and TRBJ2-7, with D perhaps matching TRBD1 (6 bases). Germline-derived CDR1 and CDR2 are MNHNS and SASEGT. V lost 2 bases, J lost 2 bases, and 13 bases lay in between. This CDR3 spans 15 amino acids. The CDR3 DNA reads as TGTGCCAGCAGTGAAAGGGACATAGCTACCTACGAGCAGTACTTC. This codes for CASSERDIATYEQYF.

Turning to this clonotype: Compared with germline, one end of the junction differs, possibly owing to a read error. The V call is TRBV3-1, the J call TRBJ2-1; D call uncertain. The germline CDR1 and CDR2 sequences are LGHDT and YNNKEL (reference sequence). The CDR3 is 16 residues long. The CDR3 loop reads CVSSQERSSSYNEQFF. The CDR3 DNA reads TGTGTCAGCAGCCAAGAACGGTCCTCCTCCTACAATGAGCAGTTCTTC.